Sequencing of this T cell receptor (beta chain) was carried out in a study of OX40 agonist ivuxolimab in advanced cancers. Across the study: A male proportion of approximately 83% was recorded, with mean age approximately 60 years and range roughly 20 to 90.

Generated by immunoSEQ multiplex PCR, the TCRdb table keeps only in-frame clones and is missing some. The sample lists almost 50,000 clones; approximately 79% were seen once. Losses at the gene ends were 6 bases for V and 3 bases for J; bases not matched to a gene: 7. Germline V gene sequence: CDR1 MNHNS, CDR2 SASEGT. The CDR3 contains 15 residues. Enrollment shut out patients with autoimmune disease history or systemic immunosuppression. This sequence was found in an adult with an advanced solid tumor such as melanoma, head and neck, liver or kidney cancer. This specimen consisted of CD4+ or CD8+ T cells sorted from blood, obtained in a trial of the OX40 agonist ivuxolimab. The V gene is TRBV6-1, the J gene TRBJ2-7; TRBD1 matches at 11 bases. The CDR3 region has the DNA TGTGCCAGCAGGAAGGGACAGGGGGAAATCTACGAGCAGTACTTC. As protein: CASRKGQGEIYEQYF.